This TCR beta chain is from a study of STAT3 mutations in large granular lymphocyte leukemia. With regard to this clone: The antigen remains unidentified.

Libraries were prepared by immunoSEQ multiplex PCR; TCRdb keeps only in-frame clonotypes and omits some of them. Of over 950 clones listed, roughly 50% are singletons. Germline loops: CDR1 SGDLS, CDR2 YYNGEE. CDR3 length: 15 residues. The V gene lost 3 bases and the J gene lost 0 bases, with 13 bases spanning the gap. Study findings and constraints: In several patients, dominant TCR clone burden exceeded STAT3 mutant burden, suggesting STAT3 mutation arose secondarily. Every T-LGLL patient had at least one immunodominant TCRbeta clonotype.

This sequence originates from a male patient in his fifties or sixties with T-cell large granular lymphocyte leukemia. Some clones in this sample may be carry-over from other donors' samples. Sample: peripheral blood mononuclear cells. The V call is TRBV9, the J call TRBJ2-7; D is perhaps TRBD2 (6 bases). The CDR3 sequence is CASSGGTGSSYEQYF. The CDR3 coding sequence is TGTGCCAGCAGCGGCGGGACCGGTAGCTCCTACGAGCAGTACTTC.